Detailed here is one TCR beta chain. Its target is unknown. This entry is derived from a study of cytomegalovirus exposure and HLA in healthy donors. About the research overall: Unique TCR beta sequences numbering 95 million to 130 million came from 150 million to 200 million T cells in an earlier analysis. Study-wide results and limits: Cytomegalovirus association was assigned to over 150 TCR beta chains. At a 0.05 false discovery rate, a later analysis found about 17,000 TCR beta sequences to be associated with HLA alleles. Prior analysis indicated that the majority of TCR beta V segments exhibited productivity approximately 87% or approximately 30% of the time.

CDR1 GTSNPN and CDR2 SVGIG come from the germline V gene (reference sequence). CDR3 length equals 16 residues. V lost 0 bases to trimming and J lost 0 bases, with 15 bases between them. With 60 Vbeta and 13 Jbeta primers, the PCR was carried out. Profiled with immunoSEQ multiplex PCR; TCRdb holds only in-frame clones, not every one. The table shows some 190,000 clones, with 80% occurring only once. Specimen: PBMCs. This TCR derives from a girl aged 10-17 years in good health and CMV-seropositive. The chain combines TRBV30 with TRBJ2-7, with D tentatively TRBD1 (5 bases). The CDR3 DNA sequence: TGTGCCTGGAGTGTATGGGGCTACCTTAGCTCCTACGAGCAGTACTTC. Protein sequence: CAWSVWGYLSSYEQYF.